This T cell receptor beta chain was sequenced in a study of cytomegalovirus exposure and HLA in healthy donors (dated by TCRdb to the late 2010s). Regarding the study in general: In an earlier analysis of about 560 of the donors, roughly 300 Gb of sequence data and roughly 100 million unique TCR beta sequences from 180 million or so T cells were reported. An early release covering roughly 640 HLA-typed donors comprised approximately 290 gigabases of sequencing data and 85 million to 100 million unique TCR sequences. Of the 350 to 450 genotyped donors, about 84% fell in the genetic ancestry cluster associated with self-reported Caucasian donors. The study aimed to test whether cataloging public T cell receptors could reveal signatures of past pathogen exposure. Using immunosequencing, the study profiled T cell repertoires from 500 to 800 subjects and related those repertoires to cytomegalovirus serostatus. Besides the first cohort of 550 to 750 subjects, a separate validation cohort made up of 90 to 150 different subjects was used. High-throughput TCR immunosequencing, statistical association of individual TCRs with disease status, and machine learning were combined to predict cytomegalovirus infection status. A later analysis re-analyzed previously published TCR beta repertoires from roughly 690 donors and added high-resolution HLA genotyping to study TCR occurrence patterns. Rather than using new phenotypic data, the later analysis identified candidate immune exposures from TCR beta sequences and from how often those sequences occurred across donors. In an earlier analysis of 587 of the donors, high-throughput TCR beta sequencing was used to judge whether each TCR beta V gene segment behaved as functional or pseudogenic. Donor age, sex, ethnicity and CMV serostatus were collected together with the repertoire data. A later genetic analysis took genome-wide SNP genotypes for about 65% of the 666 donors and used that subset as a discovery cohort. Every repertoire in the discovery cohort had been generated on one and the same sequencing platform. HLA typing included class I and class II loci at four-digit resolution. Typing coverage differed by locus: A, B, C, DRB1 and DQB1 were typed in roughly 620-630 donors, DQA1 in 522, DPA1 in 600 to 610, and DPB1 in approximately 450. About five DR-DQ haplotypes were treated as single units for association and clustering because of strong linkage in the cohort. Across 398 genotyped donors of the cohort, an average of about 240,000 unique TCR beta nucleotide sequences per donor were sequenced, and approximately 17% of those sequences were non-productive.

The research as a whole found: The classifier was reported to diagnose cytomegalovirus status with high specificity and sensitivity in both the original and validation cohorts. The only immune exposure information available for the cohort was CMV serostatus. Some IMGT-functional V segments, including TRBV6-2 and TRBV6-3, could not be told apart with the 87-base-pair reads, so those segments were excluded. Sequencing depth was assumed to be roughly uniform across donors in the presence/absence analyses, though that assumption may not hold. In a later genetic analysis, fewer N-insertions in productive TCRs were reported among donors in an Asian-associated ancestry cluster than the roughly 640-donor mean. Compared with equally common non-associated chains, HLA-associated TCR beta chains in a later analysis were more clonally expanded and had lower generation probabilities. The authors suggested that the approach could potentially be generalized to other disease states and immunological phenotypes. According to a later analysis, parvovirus B19, influenza, CMV and Epstein-Barr virus appeared linked to several top co-occurrence clusters. This cohort had only TCR beta chains sequenced, and the lack of alpha or paired-chain data limited which features could be detected. A further reported finding was that TCR beta sequences accurately predicted the HLA-A and HLA-B alleles for most subjects in the first cohort. A later genetic analysis associated a missense DCLRE1C variant with V-gene and J-gene trimming of TCR beta chains, and an independent cohort replicated the association. In vitro tests confirmed that a few of the cytomegalovirus-associated TCR beta chains recognize cytomegalovirus antigens. In a later analysis, most CMV-associated TCR beta chains were found to appear HLA-restricted, with HLA associations seemingly driven largely by CMV exposure. Across donors, most TCR sequences were observed very rarely, whereas some public TCRs were present in many individuals. When HLA alleles, especially DR and DQ, strongly co-occurred, attributing TCR associations to individual alleles was difficult. A cluster of highly shared sequence variants was judged likely to be a technical artifact of the sequencing pipeline. A later analysis associated roughly 17,000 TCR beta sequences with specific HLA alleles at a false discovery rate of 0.05. In a later analysis, the rate of TCR association differed among HLA loci, with DRB1 alleles having the most associated TCRs and HLA-C alleles having the fewest. A total of 150 to 200 TCR beta chains were listed by the study as associated with cytomegalovirus. An earlier analysis of around 500 of the donors showed that most TCR beta V segments appeared in productive rearrangements either about 87% or about 30% of the time, which broadly matched IMGT annotations. Because some donors lacked HLA typing at each locus, the association tests relied only on the typed subset. The earlier analysis of around 600 of the donors excluded roughly 17 rarely observed V segments, including chromosome 9 orphons, because counts were too low. Correlated functional status among segregating V segments might be attributable to linkage disequilibrium, but an unknown experimental factor could not be ruled out.

The cohort comprised some 680 healthy bone marrow donors. At the time of sampling, all cohort members were nominally healthy, though unrecorded immune exposures were likely present. The donor was CMV seropositive and belonged to the group of more than 250 seropositive cohort members. Every donor gave a peripheral blood sample, and the peripheral blood mononuclear cells from that sample were used for TCR beta sequencing. The Qiagen DNeasy Blood Extraction Kit was used to extract genomic DNA from the blood cell samples. This clone was counted between two and nine times. Its antigen has not been determined. It has no much larger one-base neighbor in the sample; base qualities were not kept. Libraries were prepared through the immunoSEQ multiplex PCR assay. For the multiplex PCR, a mixture combining 60 forward primers for TCR Vbeta segments and 13 reverse primers for TCR Jbeta segments was used. The CDR3 region of rearranged TCR beta genes was amplified from genomic DNA by a multiplex PCR assay. The amplified TCR beta libraries were sequenced on the Illumina HiSeq System as 87-base-pair reads. As for the authors' bioinformatics: A later analysis counted about 76 million unique TCR beta chains across the 690 or so repertoires, and around 9.9 million of these chains were shared by at least two donors. To remove PCR and sequencing errors, raw reads were error-corrected and collapsed into unique sequences using a nearest-neighbor algorithm that merged closely related sequences. V, D and J gene segments were assigned by aligning CDR3 sequences to IMGT reference sequences. For a sequence to be retained, a match of at least six nucleotides was required to both a V gene segment and a J gene segment. Rearrangements were classified as productive when the CDR3 lacked stop codons and remained in frame with V and J, and all other rearrangements were classified as non-productive. CDR3 was defined by IMGT convention, running from the second conserved V-encoded cysteine to the conserved J-encoded phenylalanine. The earlier analysis of 500 to 600 of the donors excluded sequences that lacked an unambiguous match to a single V gene segment. In an earlier analysis of approximately 560 of the donors, a V segment was called functional when productive rearrangements were above 56.7%, and segregating when the standard deviation between donors exceeded 5%. A statistical classification framework was built to diagnose cytomegalovirus status from the catalog of TCR beta chain sequences. In a later analysis, TCR nucleotide sequences were compared against IMGT/GENE-DB human TR gene sequences so that V and J genes could be assigned. A later analysis assigned CDR3 sequences and most-parsimonious VDJ recombination scenarios with the TCRdist pipeline. In a later analysis, each TCR beta chain was defined by its CDR3 amino acid sequence together with its V-gene family, and reads without a unique V-gene family were excluded. In a later analysis, around 650 highly shared, low-generation-probability nucleotide sequences were removed to address suspected cross-contamination and a sequencing artifact. In a later analysis, a clonal expansion index was calculated for each public chain from normalized within-repertoire ranks of inferred template counts. In a later analysis, generation probabilities were computed using a VDJ recombination model fitted to out-of-frame rearrangements, and the results were checked against IGoR. A later analysis scored TCR-TCR, TCR-HLA and TCR-CMV co-occurrence with hypergeometric tests, applying a repertoire-size bias correction to TCR pairs. In a later analysis, false discovery rates were estimated by permuting HLA or CMV assignments 20 times. In a later analysis, co-occurring TCRs were grouped using DBSCAN, with TCRdist sequence similarity added in when clustering inside HLA-allele-positive subsets. For co-occurrence clustering, repertoires with fewer than 30,000 or more than 120,000 public chains were excluded, along with several repertoires with anomalous nucleotide sharing. TCRdb took this table from immuneACCESS and kept in-frame rearrangements with V and J called. Such tables lack part of the clones; where checked against another copy, unresolved V genes explain under half of the gap, and the rest is unexplained. The V and J calls and clone size are taken from that table; D and trimming were inferred from the DNA. The sample yields about 110,000 clones; 74% were counted once. 2% to 3% of the sample is held by the ten biggest clonotypes.

The germline V gene encodes CDR1 SGDLS and CDR2 YYNGEE. The CDR3 numbers 15 residues from cysteine through phenylalanine. This entry keeps only the CDR3 DNA: 45 bases, framed from base 1. Relative to germline, V is 3 bases shorter and J is 4 bases shorter, with 16 bases between their ends. This sequence uses TRBV9 and TRBJ1-2; TRBD1 is possibly the D segment (6 matching bases). The receptor comes from a man between 45 and 60 years old in good health and CMV-seropositive. Sample: PBMCs. CDR3 protein: CASSAGGGEPYGYTF. The DNA reads TGTGCCAGCAGCGCGGGGGGGGGCGAACCCTATGGCTACACCTTC.